The 10 T cell receptor beta chains given below trace back to one sample, sequenced in a study of shared clonotypes between healthy human individuals. TCRdb's copy holds only in-frame clones and misses some; the assay was immunoSEQ multiplex PCR. The sample holds about 980,000 clones, roughly 72% seen once. The sequenced material came from memory CD4+ T cells sorted from blood. The subset is: CD45RA-negative fraction. Receptor source: a man between 18 and 29 years old in good health.

The rearrangement uses TRBV4-1 and TRBJ2-7; no reliable D call. The V gene's germline CDR1 is MGHRA and CDR2 YSYEKL. V was cut by 0 bases and J by 4 bases, with 19 bases left in between. This CDR3 region has 17 residues. The CDR3 region is CASSQDRSVTAFYEQYF. DNA of the CDR3: TGCGCCAGCAGCCAAGATAGATCGGTGACGGCTTTTTACGAGCAGTACTTC.

J is TRBJ2-7 and V is TRBV28; a possible D gene is TRBD1 (5 bases). This CDR3 spans 13 amino acids. V was clipped by 4 bases and J by 5 bases, with 12 bases between them. Germline-derived CDR1 and CDR2 are MDHEN and SYDVKM. The CDR3 nucleotides are TGTGCCAGCAGTTGGGGCCTTAGGGACGAGCAGTACTTC. Translated: CASSWGLRDEQYF.

The genes are TRBV21-1 and TRBJ2-1; the table's TRBD1 call for D was not verified on the DNA. TRBV21-1 is reported as a pseudogene. CDR3 length: 14 residues. CDR3 nucleotide sequence: TGTGCCAGATTTTCCGGGACAGGGAGCAATGAGCAGTTCTTC. This sequence encodes CARFSGTGSNEQFF.

In this sample, this clone turned up a few times. CDR3 sequence reads: CARSQGGGYEQYF. The CDR3 DNA follows: TGTGCCCGGTCCCAGGGGGGTGGCTACGAGCAGTACTTC. The chain uses TRBV6-1 and TRBJ2-7; possibly TRBD1 for D (7 bases). The CDR3 sequence is 13 residues long. The germline CDR1 and CDR2 sequences are MNHNS and SASEGT. The V end lost 11 bases, the J end lost 3 bases, and 17 bases lay between the germline ends.

The V gene is TRBV19, the J gene TRBJ1-1; 8 positions agree with TRBD1. V gave up 5 bases and J gave up 6 bases; unmatched junction bases: 8. Germline loops: CDR1 LNHDA, CDR2 SQIVND (reference sequence). The CDR3 has 14 residues. The CDR3 sequence: CASSGQGKGAEAFF. CDR3 coding DNA: TGTGCCAGTAGTGGACAGGGAAAAGGTGCTGAAGCTTTCTTT.

The chain is built from TRBV2 and TRBJ2-1, with 8 bases identical to TRBD2. The CDR3 runs 17 residues. Unmatched junction bases numbered 15, after V lost 6 bases and J lost 5 bases. Germline V CDR1 and CDR2: SNHLY, FYNNEI. The chain's CDR3 is CASSGSSGTRGDNEQFF. CDR3 sequence (DNA): TGTGCCAGCAGCGGCTCCTCCGGGACTAGGGGAGACAATGAGCAGTTCTTC. Variable domain in full (rest from reference TRBV2 and TRBJ2-1): EPEVTQTPSHQVTQMGQEVILRCVPISNHLYFYWYRQILGQKVEFLVSFYNNEISEKSEIFDDQFSVERPDGSNFTLKIRSTKLEDSAMYFCASSGSSGTRGDNEQFFGPGTRLTVL.

The gene calls are TRBV2 and TRBJ2-7; D is undetermined. Trimming took 0 bases from V and 5 from J, leaving 17 bases between them. The CDR3 extends over 16 amino acids. Germline CDR1 SNHLY, CDR2 FYNNEI. CDR3 in amino acids: CASSEAARFVVDEQYF. CDR3 sequence (DNA): TGTGCCAGCAGTGAAGCAGCCCGATTTGTGGTTGACGAGCAGTACTTC.

CDR3 residues: CASSLDRGQTGELFF. CDR3 DNA: TGCGCCAGCAGCTTGGACAGGGGCCAGACCGGGGAGCTGTTTTTT. The gene calls are TRBV5-1 and TRBJ2-2; 7 bases are a match to TRBD1. CDR3 length: 15 residues. V lost 0 bases, J lost 5 bases, and 4 bases stayed unmatched. The germline V gene encodes CDR1 SGHRS and CDR2 YFSETQ.

This clone is a singleton in its sample. The chain is built from TRBV23-1 and TRBJ1-2; tentatively, D is TRBD1 (5 bases). TRBV23-1 is designated an ORF whose function remains uncertain. The CDR3 is made up of 15 amino acids. V lost 5 bases to trimming and J lost 6 bases, with 19 bases between them. CDR3 sequence reads: CASSERQRAFDGYTF. DNA of the CDR3: TGCGCCAGCAGTGAACGACAGAGGGCGTTCGATGGCTACACCTTC.

This clone was found a few times. The gene calls are TRBV9 and TRBJ2-6; no clear D. This CDR3 has 15 amino acids. The germline V gene encodes CDR1 SGDLS and CDR2 YYNGEE. The ends were cut back, 1 base at V and 2 bases at J, with 7 bases in the middle. As DNA, the CDR3 is TGTGCCAGCAGCGTAAGAGAGGCTGGGGCCAACGTCCTGACTTTC. Translated, it gives CASSVREAGANVLTF.